This T cell receptor beta chain originates from a study of blood T cell repertoires in COVID-19. Study background: Italy, Spain and the United States were the sources of the convalescent and acute COVID-19 samples.

Between the trimmed V and J ends, which lost 6 bases and 6 bases, there was a span of 15 bases. CDR1 KGHSH and CDR2 LQKENI come from the germline V gene. The CDR3 loop spans 13 amino acids. The repertoire was sequenced with immunoSEQ multiplex PCR; TCRdb's copy has only in-frame clones and lacks some. The sample yields around 41,000 clones, 87% seen once. This clonotype originated in a woman of 80 years or more with active COVID-19. Sample: peripheral blood. The V gene is TRBV18, the J gene TRBJ2-7; D perhaps matches TRBD2 (7 bases). The chain's CDR3 is CASSPGGRGEQYF. The CDR3 DNA reads TGTGCCAGCTCCCCCGGGGGGCGAGGCGAGCAGTACTTC.